Described below is a single TCR beta chain sequence and its context. As to treatment: some 20 received Ad26.COV2.S at low or high dose, single or two shots; 5 received placebo; per-sample allocation not given. Day 63 after the first injection of vaccine or placebo was the sampling time. CDR3 length equals 14 residues. Trimming took off 0 bases at V and 7 bases at J, with 11 bases between the two ends. CDR1 is SGHRS, CDR2 YFSETQ, per germline. This specimen comes from a study of Ad26.COV2.S vaccination and SARS-CoV-2 variants. Clones were sequenced by immunoSEQ multiplex PCR, and TCRdb holds only the in-frame ones, with some missing. Of some 640,000 clones listed, around 89% were seen once; the top ten hold approximately 1.5%.

V gene TRBV5-1 combines with J gene TRBJ1-5; tentative D call: TRBD1 (5 bases). The input for sequencing was peripheral blood, taken in a trial of Ad26.COV2.S vaccine versus placebo. The TCR sequence derives from a person aged 18-65 years who received the Ad26.COV2.S COVID-19 vaccine or a placebo. As DNA, the CDR3 is TGCGCCAGCAGCTTGGAGGGGTGGGGACAGCCCCAGCATTTT. It yields the protein CASSLEGWGQPQHF.